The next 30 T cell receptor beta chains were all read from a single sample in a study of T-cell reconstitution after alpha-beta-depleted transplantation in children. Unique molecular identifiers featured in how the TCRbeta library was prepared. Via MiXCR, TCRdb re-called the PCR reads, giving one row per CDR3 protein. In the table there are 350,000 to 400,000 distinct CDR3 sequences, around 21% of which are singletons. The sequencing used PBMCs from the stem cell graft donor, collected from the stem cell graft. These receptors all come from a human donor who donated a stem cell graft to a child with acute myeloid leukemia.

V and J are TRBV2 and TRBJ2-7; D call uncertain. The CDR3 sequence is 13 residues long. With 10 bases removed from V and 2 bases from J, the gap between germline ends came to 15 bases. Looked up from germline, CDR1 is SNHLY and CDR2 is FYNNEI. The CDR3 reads CAIQETSAYEQYF. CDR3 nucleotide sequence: TGTGCCATCCAGGAGACCTCCGCCTACGAGCAGTACTTC.

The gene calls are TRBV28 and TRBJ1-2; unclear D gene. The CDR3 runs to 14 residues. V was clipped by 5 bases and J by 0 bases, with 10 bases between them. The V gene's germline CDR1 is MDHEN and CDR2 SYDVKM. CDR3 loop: CASSIRISNYGYTF. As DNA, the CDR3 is TGTGCCAGCAGTATCAGGATCTCTAACTATGGCTACACCTTC.

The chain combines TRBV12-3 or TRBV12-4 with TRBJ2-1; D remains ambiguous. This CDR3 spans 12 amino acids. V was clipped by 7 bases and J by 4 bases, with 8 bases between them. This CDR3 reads CASNLPYNEQFF. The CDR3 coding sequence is TGTGCCAGCAACCTCCCGTACAATGAGCAGTTCTTC.

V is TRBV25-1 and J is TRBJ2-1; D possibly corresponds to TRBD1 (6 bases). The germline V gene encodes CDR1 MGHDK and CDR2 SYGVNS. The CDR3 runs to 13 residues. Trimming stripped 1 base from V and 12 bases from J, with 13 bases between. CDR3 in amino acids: CASSEFQGSGQFF. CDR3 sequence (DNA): TGTGCCAGCAGTGAATTTCAGGGGTCGGGGCAGTTCTTC. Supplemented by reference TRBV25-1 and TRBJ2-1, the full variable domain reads EADIYQTPRYLVIGTGKKITLECSQTMGHDKMYWYQQDPGMELHLIHYSYGVNSTEKGDLSSESTVSRIRTEHFPLTLESARPSHTSQYLCASSEFQGSGQFFGPGTRLTVL.

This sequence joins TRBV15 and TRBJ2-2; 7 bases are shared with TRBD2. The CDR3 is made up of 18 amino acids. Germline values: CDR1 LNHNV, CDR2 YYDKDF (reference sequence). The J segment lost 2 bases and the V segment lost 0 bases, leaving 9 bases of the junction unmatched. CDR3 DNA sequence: TGTGCCACCAGCAGAGATTTAGGCCTAGCGGTAAACACCGGGGAGCTGTTTTTT. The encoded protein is CATSRDLGLAVNTGELFF.

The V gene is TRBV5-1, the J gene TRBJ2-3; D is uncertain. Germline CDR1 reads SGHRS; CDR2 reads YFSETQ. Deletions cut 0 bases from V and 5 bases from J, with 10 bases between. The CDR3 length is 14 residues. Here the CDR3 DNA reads TGCGCCAGCAGCTTGGCCAACACCGGAGATACGCAGTATTTT. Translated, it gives CASSLANTGDTQYF.

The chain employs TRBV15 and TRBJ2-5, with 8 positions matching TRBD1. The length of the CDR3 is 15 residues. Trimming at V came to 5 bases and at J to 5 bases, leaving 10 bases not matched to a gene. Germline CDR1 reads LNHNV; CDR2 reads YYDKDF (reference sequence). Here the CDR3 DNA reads TGTGCCACCAGCCCGTCAGGGGGCGCGGGGGAGACCCAGTACTTC. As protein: CATSPSGGAGETQYF.

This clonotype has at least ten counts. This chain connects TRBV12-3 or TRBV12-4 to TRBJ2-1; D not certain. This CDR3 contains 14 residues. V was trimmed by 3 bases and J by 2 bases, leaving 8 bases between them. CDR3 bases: TGTGCCAGCAGTTTTGGGCTAGCCTACAATGAGCAGTTCTTC. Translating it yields CASSFGLAYNEQFF.

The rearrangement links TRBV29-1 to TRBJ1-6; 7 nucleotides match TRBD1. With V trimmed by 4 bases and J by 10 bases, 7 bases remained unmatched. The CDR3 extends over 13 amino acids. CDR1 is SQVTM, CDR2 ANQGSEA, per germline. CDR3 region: CSVGQGANSPLHF. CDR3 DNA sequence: TGCAGCGTTGGACAGGGCGCGAACTCACCCCTCCACTTT. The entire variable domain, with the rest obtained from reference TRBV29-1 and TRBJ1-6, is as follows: SAVISQKPSRDICQRGTSLTIQCQVDSQVTMMFWYRQQPGQSLTLIATANQGSEATYESGFVIDKFPISRPNLTFSTLTVSNMSPEDSSIYLCSVGQGANSPLHFGNGTRLTVT.

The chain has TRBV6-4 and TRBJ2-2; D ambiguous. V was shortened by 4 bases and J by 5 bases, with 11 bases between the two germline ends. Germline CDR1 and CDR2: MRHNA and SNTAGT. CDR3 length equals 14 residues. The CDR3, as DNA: TGTGCCAGCAGTGTTGGCCACGGGACCGGGGAGCTGTTTTTT. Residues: CASSVGHGTGELFF.

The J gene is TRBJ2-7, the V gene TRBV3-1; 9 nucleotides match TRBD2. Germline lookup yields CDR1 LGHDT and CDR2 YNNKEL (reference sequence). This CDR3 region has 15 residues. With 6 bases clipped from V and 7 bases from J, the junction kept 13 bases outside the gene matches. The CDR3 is CASSFSSGRSEEQYF. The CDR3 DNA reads TGTGCCAGCAGTTTCAGTAGCGGGAGATCTGAGGAGCAGTACTTC.

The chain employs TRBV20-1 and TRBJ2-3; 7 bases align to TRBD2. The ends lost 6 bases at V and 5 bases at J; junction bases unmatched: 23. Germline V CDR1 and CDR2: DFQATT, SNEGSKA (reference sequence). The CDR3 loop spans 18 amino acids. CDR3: CSAGSQGIREVIRDTQYF. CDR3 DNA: TGCAGTGCGGGATCTCAGGGAATACGGGAGGTAATAAGAGATACGCAGTATTTT.

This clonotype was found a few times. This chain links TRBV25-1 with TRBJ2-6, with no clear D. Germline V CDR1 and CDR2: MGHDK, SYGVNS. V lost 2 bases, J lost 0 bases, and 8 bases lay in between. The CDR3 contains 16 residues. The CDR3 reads CASSEVVASGANVLTF. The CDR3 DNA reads TGTGCCAGCAGTGAAGTCGTGGCCTCTGGGGCCAACGTCCTGACTTTC.

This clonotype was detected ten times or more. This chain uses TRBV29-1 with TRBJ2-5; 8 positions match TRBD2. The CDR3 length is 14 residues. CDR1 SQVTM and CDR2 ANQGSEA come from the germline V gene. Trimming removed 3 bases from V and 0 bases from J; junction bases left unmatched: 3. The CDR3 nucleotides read TGCAGCGTTGATGATAGCGGGAACCAAGAGACCCAGTACTTC. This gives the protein CSVDDSGNQETQYF.

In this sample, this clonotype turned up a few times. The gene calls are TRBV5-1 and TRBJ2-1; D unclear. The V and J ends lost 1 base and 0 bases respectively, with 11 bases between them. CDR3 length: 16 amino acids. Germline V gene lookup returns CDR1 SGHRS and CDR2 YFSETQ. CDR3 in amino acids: CASSLPRPSSYNEQFF. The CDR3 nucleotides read TGCGCCAGCAGCTTGCCCCGGCCGAGCTCCTACAATGAGCAGTTCTTC.

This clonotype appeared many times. The CDR3, as DNA: TGTGCCAGCAGCCAAGTTAGGGAGCAGTACTTC. Translation gives CASSQVREQYF. The chain has TRBV3-1 and TRBJ2-7; no clear D. This CDR3 is built from 11 residues. CDR1 is LGHDT and CDR2 is YNNKEL in the germline V gene (reference sequence). Trimming took off 1 base at V and 7 bases at J, with 5 bases between the two ends.

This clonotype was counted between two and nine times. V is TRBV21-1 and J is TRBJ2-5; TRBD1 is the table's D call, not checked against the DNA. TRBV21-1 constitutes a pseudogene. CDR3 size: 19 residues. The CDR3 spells CASKSSGQGGRDRIGTQYF. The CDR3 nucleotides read TGTGCCAGCAAATCATCTGGACAGGGGGGACGTGACCGAATAGGGACCCAGTACTTC.

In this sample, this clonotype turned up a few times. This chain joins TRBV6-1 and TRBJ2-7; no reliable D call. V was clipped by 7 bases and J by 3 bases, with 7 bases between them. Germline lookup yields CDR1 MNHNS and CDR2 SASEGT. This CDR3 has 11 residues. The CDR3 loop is CASTIGYEQYF. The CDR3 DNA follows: TGTGCCAGCACCATAGGCTACGAGCAGTACTTC.

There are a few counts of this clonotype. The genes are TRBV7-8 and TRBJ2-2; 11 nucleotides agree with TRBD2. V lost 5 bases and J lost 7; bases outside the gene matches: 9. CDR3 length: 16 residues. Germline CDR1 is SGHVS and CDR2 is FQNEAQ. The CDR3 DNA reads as TGTGCCAGCAGCGTAAGACTAGCGGGGTCAAGCGGGGAGCTGTTTTTT. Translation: CASSVRLAGSSGELFF.

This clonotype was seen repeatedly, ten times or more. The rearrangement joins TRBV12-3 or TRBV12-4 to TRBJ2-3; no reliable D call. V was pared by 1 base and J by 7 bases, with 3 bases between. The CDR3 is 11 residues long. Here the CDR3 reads CASSLGNTQYF. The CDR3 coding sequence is TGTGCCAGCAGTTTAGGTAATACGCAGTATTTT.

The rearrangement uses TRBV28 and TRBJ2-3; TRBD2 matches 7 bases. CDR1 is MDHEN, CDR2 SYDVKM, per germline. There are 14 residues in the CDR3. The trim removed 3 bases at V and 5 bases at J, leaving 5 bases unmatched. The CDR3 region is CASSFTSGGDTQYF. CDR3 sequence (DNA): TGTGCCAGCAGTTTCACTTCGGGGGGAGATACGCAGTATTTT.

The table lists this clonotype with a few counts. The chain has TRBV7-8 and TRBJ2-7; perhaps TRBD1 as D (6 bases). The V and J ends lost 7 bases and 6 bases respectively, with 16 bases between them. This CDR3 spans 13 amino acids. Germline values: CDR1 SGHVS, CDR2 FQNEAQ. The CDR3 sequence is CASISLRGSEQYF. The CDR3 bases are TGTGCCAGCATATCCCTCAGGGGCTCCGAGCAGTACTTC.

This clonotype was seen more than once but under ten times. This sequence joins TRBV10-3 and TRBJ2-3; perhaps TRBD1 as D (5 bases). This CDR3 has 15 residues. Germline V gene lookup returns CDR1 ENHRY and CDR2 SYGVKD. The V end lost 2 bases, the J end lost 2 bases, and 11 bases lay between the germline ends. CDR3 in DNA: TGTGCCATCAGTGAGAGGGGAACGGTCACAGATACGCAGTATTTT. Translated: CAISERGTVTDTQYF.

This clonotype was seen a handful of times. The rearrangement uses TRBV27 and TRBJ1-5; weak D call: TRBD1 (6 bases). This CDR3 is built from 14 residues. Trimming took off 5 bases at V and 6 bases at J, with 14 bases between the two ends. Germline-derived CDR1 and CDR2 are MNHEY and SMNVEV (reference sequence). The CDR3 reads CASSPQGSSQPQHF. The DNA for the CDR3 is TGTGCCAGCAGTCCACAGGGTTCGAGTCAGCCCCAGCATTTT.

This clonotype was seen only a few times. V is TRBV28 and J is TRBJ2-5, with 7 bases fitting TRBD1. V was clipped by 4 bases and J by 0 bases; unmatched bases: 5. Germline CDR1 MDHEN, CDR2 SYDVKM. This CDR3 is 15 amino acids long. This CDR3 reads CASSSAGGNQETQYF. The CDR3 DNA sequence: TGTGCCAGCAGTTCGGCAGGGGGAAACCAAGAGACCCAGTACTTC.

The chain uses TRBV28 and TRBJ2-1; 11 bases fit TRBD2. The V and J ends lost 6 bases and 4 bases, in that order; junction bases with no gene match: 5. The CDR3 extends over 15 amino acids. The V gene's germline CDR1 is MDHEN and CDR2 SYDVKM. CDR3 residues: CASRLGTSGYNEQFF. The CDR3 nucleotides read TGTGCCAGCAGGCTCGGGACTAGCGGTTACAATGAGCAGTTCTTC.

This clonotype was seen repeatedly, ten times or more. CDR3 sequence: CASSPGSYEQYF. DNA of the CDR3: TGTGCCAGCAGCCCCGGTAGCTACGAGCAGTACTTC. J is TRBJ2-7 and V is TRBV12-3 or TRBV12-4, with D unresolved. The CDR3 totals 12 residues. Trimming stripped 6 bases from V and 3 bases from J, with 9 bases between.

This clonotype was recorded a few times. The CDR3 nucleotides read TGTGCCTGGCCGGGGCCACTAAACTATGGCTACACCTTC. Its translation: CAWPGPLNYGYTF. This chain uses TRBV30 with TRBJ1-2; D might be TRBD1 (5 bases). Looked up from germline, CDR1 is GTSNPN and CDR2 is SVGIG (reference sequence). With 5 bases removed from V and 2 bases from J, the gap between germline ends came to 12 bases. The CDR3 covers 13 residues.

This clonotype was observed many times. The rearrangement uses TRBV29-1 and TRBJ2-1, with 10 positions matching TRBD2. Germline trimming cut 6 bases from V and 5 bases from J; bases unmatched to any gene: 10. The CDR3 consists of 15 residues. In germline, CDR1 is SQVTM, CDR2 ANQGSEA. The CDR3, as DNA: TGCAGCGTAAGGGGAGCGGGAGGGTATGACAATGAGCAGTTCTTC. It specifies CSVRGAGGYDNEQFF.

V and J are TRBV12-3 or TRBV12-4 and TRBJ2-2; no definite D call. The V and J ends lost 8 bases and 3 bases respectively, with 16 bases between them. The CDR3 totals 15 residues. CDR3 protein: CASAKGDTYTGELFF. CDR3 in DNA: TGTGCCAGCGCGAAAGGTGACACCTACACCGGGGAGCTGTTTTTT.